The TCR beta chain under discussion was sequenced for a study of CD8 T cells in ankylosing spondylitis. Study-level points and caveats: A subset of motif variants has previously been described in the synovial fluid and blood of reactive arthritis.

CDR3 size: 15 residues. Germline CDR1 reads SGHTA; CDR2 reads FQGNSA. The J segment lost 10 bases and the V segment lost 3 bases, leaving 8 bases of the junction unmatched. TCRdb re-derived calls from the 5' RACE reads in MiXCR, one entry per CDR3 protein. The repertoire holds some 300,000 distinct CDR3 sequences, with 20% to 25% as singletons. This clonotype has only a few counts. Its matching antigen is unknown. The rearrangement joins TRBV7-2 to TRBJ1-6, with 8 bases that match TRBD1. Sequenced material: blood, either unsorted or a sorted T cell fraction (not recorded which). This TCR was recovered from a female donor with ankylosing spondylitis or in good health (not recorded which). The chain's CDR3 is CASSFSGGGRSPLHF. The DNA for the CDR3 is TGTGCCAGCAGCTTCTCAGGGGGCGGGAGATCACCCCTCCACTTT. Filled out from reference TRBV7-2 and TRBJ1-6, the complete variable domain reads GAGVSQSPSNKVTEKGKDVELRCDPISGHTALYWYRQSLGQGLEFLIYFQGNSAPDKSGLPSDRFSAERTGGSVSTLTIQRTQQEDSAVYLCASSFSGGGRSPLHFGNGTRLTVT.